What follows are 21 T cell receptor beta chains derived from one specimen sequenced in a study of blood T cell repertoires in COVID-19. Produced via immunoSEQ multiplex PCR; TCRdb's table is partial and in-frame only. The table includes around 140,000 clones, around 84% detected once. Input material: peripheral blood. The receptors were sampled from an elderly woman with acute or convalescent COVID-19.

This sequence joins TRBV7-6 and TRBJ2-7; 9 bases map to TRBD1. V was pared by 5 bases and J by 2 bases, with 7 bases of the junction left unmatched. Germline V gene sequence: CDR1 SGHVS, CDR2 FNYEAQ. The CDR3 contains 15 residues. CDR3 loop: CASSAEQGAAYEQYF. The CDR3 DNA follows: TGTGCCAGCAGCGCTGAACAGGGGGCGGCCTACGAGCAGTACTTC.

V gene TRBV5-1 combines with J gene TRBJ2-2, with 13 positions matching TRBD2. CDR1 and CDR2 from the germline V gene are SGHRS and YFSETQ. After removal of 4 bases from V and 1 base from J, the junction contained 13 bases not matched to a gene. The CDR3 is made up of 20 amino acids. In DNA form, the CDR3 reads TGCGCCAGCAGCCCCGGACTAGCGGGGGCCCGGACCCTGAACACCGGGGAGCTGTTTTTT. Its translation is CASSPGLAGARTLNTGELFF.

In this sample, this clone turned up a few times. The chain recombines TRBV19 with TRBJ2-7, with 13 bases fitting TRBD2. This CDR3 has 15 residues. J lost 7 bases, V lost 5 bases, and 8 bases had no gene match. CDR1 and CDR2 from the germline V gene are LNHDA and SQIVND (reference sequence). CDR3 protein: CASSPELAGGYEQYF. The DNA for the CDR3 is TGTGCCAGTAGTCCCGAACTAGCGGGAGGGTATGAGCAGTACTTC.

In DNA form, the CDR3 reads TGTGCCAGCAGCTTCAACAGGGGGGATGAAAAACTGTTTTTT. Its protein is CASSFNRGDEKLFF. V is TRBV7-2 and J is TRBJ1-4; 8 bases are shared with TRBD1. The V and J ends lost 3 bases and 6 bases, in that order; junction bases with no gene match: 3. Germline V gene sequence: CDR1 SGHTA, CDR2 FQGNSA. The CDR3 extends over 14 amino acids.

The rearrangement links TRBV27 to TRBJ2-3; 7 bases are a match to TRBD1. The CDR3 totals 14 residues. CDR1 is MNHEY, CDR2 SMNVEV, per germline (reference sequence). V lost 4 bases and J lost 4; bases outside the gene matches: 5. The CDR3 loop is CASSSRQGPDTQYF. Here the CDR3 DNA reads TGTGCCAGCAGTTCCCGACAGGGACCAGATACGCAGTATTTT.

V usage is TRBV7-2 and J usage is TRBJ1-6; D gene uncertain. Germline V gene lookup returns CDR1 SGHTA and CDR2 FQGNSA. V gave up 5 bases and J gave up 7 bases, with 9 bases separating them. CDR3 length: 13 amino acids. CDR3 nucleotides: TGTGCCAGCAGCCCCCTGGCAAATTCACCCCTCCACTTT. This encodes CASSPLANSPLHF.

CDR3 region: CASSLGTGQAFF. The CDR3 DNA follows: TGCGCCAGCAGCCTGGGGACAGGTCAAGCTTTCTTT. This sequence joins TRBV4-1 and TRBJ1-1, with 8 bases identical to TRBD1. The CDR3 is 12 residues long. Losses at the gene ends were 4 bases for V and 9 bases for J; bases not matched to a gene: 4. CDR1 and CDR2 (germline): MGHRA, YSYEKL.

The CDR3 bases are TGTGCCAGCAGCTTAAGCGGCGGGGGGGCCGGGGATGAGCAGTTCTTC. Its translation: CASSLSGGGAGDEQFF. The chain links TRBV11-3 to TRBJ2-1, with 9 bases identical to TRBD2. Trimming cost V 2 bases and J 8 bases; bases outside gene matches: 10. Germline loops: CDR1 SGHNT, CDR2 YENEEA. This CDR3 spans 16 amino acids.

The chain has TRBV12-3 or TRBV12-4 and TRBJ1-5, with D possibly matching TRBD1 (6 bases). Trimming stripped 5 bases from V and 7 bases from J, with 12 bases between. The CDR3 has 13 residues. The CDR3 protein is CASSPQQGQPQHF. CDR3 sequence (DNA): TGTGCCAGCAGTCCCCAACAGGGACAGCCCCAGCATTTT.

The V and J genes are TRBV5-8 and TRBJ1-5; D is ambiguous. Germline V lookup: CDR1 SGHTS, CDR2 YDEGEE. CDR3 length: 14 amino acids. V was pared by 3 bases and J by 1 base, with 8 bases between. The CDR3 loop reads CASSSGRSNQPQHF. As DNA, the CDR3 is TGTGCCAGCAGCTCTGGGAGGAGCAATCAGCCCCAGCATTTT.

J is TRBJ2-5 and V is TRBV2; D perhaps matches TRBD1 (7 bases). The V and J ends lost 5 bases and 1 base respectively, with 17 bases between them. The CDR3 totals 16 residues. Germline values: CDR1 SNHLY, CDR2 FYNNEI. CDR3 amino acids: CASSTTRDRAQETQYF. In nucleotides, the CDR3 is TGTGCCAGCAGTACGACTAGGGACAGAGCCCAAGAGACCCAGTACTTC.

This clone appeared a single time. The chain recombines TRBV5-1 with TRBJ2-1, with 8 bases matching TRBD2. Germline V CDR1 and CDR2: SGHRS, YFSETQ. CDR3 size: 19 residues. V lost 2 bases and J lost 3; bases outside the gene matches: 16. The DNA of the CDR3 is TGCGCCAGCAGCTTCCGAACAGGTAGCGGGGAGGGACTCTACAATGAGCAGTTCTTC. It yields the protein CASSFRTGSGEGLYNEQFF.

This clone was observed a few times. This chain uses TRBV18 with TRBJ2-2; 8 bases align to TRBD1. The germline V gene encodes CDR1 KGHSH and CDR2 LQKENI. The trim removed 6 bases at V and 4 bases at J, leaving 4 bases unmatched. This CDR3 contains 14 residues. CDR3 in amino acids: CASSRQGSTGELFF. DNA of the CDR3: TGTGCCAGCTCCCGACAGGGGAGCACCGGGGAGCTGTTTTTT.

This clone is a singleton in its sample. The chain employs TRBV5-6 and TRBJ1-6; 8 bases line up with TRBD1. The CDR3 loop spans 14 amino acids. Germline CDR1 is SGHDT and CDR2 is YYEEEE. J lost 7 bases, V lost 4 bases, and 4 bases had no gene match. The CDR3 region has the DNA TGTGCCAGCAGCCCCGACAGGGGAAATTCACCCCTCCACTTT. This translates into CASSPDRGNSPLHF. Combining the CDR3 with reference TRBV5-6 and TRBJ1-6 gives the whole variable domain DAGVTQSPTHLIKTRGQQVTLRCSPKSGHDTVSWYQQALGQGPQFIFQYYEEEERQRGNFPDRFSGHQFPNYSSELNVNALLLGDSALYLCASSPDRGNSPLHFGNGTRLTVT.

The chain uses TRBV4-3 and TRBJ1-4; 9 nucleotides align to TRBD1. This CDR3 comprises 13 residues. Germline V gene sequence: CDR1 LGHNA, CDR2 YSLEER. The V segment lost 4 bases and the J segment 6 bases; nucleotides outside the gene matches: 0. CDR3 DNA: TGCGCCAGCAGCCGGGACAGGGATGAAAAACTGTTTTTT. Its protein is CASSRDRDEKLFF.

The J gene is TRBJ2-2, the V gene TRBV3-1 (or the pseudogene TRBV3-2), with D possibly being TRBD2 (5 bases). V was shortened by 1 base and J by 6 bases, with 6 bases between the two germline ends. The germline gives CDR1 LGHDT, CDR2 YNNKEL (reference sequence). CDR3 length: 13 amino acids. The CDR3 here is CASSQARAGELFF. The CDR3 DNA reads TGTGCCAGCAGCCAAGCGAGGGCCGGGGAGCTGTTTTTT.

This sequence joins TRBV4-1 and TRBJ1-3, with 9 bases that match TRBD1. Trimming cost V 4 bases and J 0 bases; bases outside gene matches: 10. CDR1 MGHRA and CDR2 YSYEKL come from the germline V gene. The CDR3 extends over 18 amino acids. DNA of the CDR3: TGCGCCAGCAGCCTTCCGGGGACAGGGTTAATCTCTGGAAACACCATATATTTT. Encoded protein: CASSLPGTGLISGNTIYF.

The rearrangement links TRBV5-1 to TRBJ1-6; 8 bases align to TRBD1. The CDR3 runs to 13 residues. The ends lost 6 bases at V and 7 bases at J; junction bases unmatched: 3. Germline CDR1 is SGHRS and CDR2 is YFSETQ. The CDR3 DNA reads TGCGCCAGCAAGGACAGGGACAATTCACCCCTCCACTTT. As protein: CASKDRDNSPLHF.

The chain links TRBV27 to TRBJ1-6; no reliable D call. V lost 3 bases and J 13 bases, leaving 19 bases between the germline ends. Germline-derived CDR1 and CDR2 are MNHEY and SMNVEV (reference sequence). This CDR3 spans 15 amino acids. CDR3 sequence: CASSLGQQLRAPLHF. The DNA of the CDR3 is TGTGCCAGCAGTTTGGGTCAGCAACTAAGAGCGCCCCTCCACTTT.

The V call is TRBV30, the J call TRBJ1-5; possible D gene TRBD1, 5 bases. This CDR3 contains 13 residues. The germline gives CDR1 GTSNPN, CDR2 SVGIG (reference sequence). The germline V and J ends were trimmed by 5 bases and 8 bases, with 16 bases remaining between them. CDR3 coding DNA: TGTGCCTGGGGTACAGGTACCATCGAGCCCCAGCATTTT. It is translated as CAWGTGTIEPQHF.

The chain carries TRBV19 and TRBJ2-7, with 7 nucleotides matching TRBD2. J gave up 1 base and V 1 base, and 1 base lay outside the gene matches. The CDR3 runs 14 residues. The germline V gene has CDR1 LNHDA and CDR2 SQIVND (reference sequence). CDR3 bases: TGTGCCAGTAGTATAGTCGGGGGGTCCTACGAGCAGTACTTC. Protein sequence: CASSIVGGSYEQYF.